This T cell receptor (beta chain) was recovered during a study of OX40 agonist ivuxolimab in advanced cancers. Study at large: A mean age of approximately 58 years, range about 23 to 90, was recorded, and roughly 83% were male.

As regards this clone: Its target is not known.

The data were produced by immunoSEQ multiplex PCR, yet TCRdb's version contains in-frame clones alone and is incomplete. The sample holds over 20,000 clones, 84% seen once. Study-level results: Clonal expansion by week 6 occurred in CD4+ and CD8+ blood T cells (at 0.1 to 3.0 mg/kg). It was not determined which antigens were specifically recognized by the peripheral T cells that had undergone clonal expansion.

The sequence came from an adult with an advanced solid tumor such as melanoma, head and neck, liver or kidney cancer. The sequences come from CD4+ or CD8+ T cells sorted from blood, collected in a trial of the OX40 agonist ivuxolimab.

Here the CDR3 reads CASSDSASGTNTGELFF. In DNA form, the CDR3 reads TGTGCCAGCAGTGACTCGGCTAGCGGTACGAACACCGGGGAGCTGTTTTTT. The chain carries TRBV6-4 and TRBJ2-2; 7 bases line up with TRBD2. The CDR3 consists of 17 residues. Losses at the gene ends were 0 bases for V and 0 bases for J; bases not matched to a gene: 4. Germline CDR1 and CDR2: MRHNA and SNTAGT.